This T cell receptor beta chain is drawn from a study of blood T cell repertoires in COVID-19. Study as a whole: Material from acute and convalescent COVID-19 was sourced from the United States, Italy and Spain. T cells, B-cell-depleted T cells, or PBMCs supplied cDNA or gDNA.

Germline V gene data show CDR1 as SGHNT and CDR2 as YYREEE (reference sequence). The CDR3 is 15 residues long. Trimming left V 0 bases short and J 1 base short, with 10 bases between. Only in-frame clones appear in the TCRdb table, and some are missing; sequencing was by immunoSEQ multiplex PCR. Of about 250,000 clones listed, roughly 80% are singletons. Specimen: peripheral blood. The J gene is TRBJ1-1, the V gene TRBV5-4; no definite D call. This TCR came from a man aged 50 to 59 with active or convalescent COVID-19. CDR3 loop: CASSLVQATNTEAFF. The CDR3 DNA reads TGTGCCAGCAGCTTGGTTCAGGCAACGAACACTGAAGCTTTCTTT.